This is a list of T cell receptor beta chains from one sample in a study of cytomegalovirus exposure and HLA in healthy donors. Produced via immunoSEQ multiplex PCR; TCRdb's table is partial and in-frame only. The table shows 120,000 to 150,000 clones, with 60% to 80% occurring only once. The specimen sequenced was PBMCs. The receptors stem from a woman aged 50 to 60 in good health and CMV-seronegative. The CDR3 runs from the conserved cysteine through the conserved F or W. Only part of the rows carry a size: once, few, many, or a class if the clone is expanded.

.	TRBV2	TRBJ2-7	CASCSGAPYEQYF
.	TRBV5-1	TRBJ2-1	CASSLVTGDEQFF
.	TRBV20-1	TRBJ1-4	CSAPGGEKLFF
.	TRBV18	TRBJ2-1	CASSEGQPSSYNEQFF
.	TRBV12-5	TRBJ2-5	CASGLVAGGFEETQYF
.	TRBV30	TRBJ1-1	CAWSVQTVEAFF
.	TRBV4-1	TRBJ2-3	CASSTTLTGSTDTQYF
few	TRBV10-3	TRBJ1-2	CAISVRDRAYGYTF
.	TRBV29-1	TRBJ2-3	CSVYAASGDTDTQYF
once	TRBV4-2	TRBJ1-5	CASSQGVGGGQGNQPQHF
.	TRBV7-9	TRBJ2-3	CASSLAVTGTDTQYF
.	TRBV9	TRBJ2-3	CASSVAGGGVIGADTQYF
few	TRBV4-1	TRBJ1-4	CASSQGPGATNEKLFF
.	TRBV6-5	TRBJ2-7	CASSYGSGAGGYEQYF
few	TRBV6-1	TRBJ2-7	CASSWTGLSSYEQYF
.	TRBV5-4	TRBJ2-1	CASSLTSGSYNEQFF
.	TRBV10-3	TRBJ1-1	CAISEQRGRNTEAFF
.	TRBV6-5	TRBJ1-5	CASRDRGFSNQPQHF
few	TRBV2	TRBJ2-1	CASRPGQALEQFF
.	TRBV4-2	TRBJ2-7	CASSFRLGSSYEQYF
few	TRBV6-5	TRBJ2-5	CASSYSGTSGGETQYF
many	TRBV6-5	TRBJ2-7	CASSYSGEYEQYF
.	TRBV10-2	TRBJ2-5	CASSVALTEEYQETQYF
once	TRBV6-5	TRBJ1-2	CASRQTGTRGYTF
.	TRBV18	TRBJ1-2	CASSRTAGSGGGGYTF
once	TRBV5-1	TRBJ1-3	CASSRPGTGASGNTIYF
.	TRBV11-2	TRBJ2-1	CASSSRTSGGALQFF
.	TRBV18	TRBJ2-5	CASSHDREETQYF
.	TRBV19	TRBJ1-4	CASSNTRTGLNEKLFF
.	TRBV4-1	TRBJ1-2	CASSQGRNIYGYTF
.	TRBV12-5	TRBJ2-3	CASGLENSPGLAMYRGSSQYF
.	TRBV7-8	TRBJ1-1	CASSLYGGMNTEAFF
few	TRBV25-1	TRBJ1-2	CASNLGVDGVDGYTF
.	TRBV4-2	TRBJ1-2	CASSQDRGSPNYGYTF
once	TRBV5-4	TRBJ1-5	CASSFGGGSNQPQHF
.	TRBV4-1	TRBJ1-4	CASTPGGLTGSGTEKLFF
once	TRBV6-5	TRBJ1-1	CASRFDRETGEAFF
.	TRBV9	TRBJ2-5	CASSVMGQGGQETQYF
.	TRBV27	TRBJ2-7	CASSPTYEQYF
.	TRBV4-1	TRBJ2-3	CASSQAPGGTDTQYF
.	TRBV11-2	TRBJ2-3	CASSTTTELYTQYF
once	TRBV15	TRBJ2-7	CATSSDTQLDEQYF
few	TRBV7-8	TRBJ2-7	CASSDRDTYGEQYF
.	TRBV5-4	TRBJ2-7	CASSDDRLSYEQYF
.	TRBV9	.	CASSVGAGTSGSYYEQYF
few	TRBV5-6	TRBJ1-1	CASSFSDREHTEAFF
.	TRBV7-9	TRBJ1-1	CASSLGFRSTEAFF
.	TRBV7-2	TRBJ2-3	CASSPGTSGGGTDTQYF
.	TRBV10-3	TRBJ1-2	CAIRGGTGYGYTF
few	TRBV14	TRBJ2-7	CASSHPGAQGESGLYEQYF
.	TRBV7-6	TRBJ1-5	CASSGGNNQPQHF
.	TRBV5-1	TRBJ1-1	CASSSTAAGQGAEAFF
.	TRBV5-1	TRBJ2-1	CASSQSRDYRGNEQFF
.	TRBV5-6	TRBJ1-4	CASSHPGTANEKLFF